Here is one T cell receptor (beta chain) with its context. No antigen is known for it. The junction does not match germline at one end; this may be a read error. The template was RNA from unsorted bulk tissue. A modified ARM-PCR protocol with three rounds of nested PCR amplified TCRbeta. TCRdb re-called the multiplex PCR reads with MiXCR, one entry per CDR3 protein. The repertoire holds about 80,000 distinct CDR3 sequences, under 70% seen once, with approximately 12% in the top ten. The record originates from a study of tumor and adjacent non-tumor tissue in lung cancer. Overall study results and limits: Shorter survival was associated with higher TCR diversity in tumors. Significantly higher TCR diversity was found in tumor than normal lung. Normal lung showed higher cumulative top 100 clone frequency than tumor.

This CDR3 contains 14 residues. From germline, CDR1 is MNHNY and CDR2 SVGAGI (reference sequence). The rearrangement joins TRBV6-6 to TRBJ1-2; D perhaps matches TRBD1 (5 bases). This TCR came from a woman in her seventies with non-small cell lung cancer. Sequencing was carried out using lung tumor tissue. In nucleotides, the CDR3 is TGTGCCAGCAGTTACCGGGGGGTATACTATGGCTACGCCTTC. This translates into CASSYRGVYYGYAF.